The 2 T cell receptor beta chains below all came from one sample that was sequenced in a study of blood T cells in healthy people across ages. Sample-barcoded 5' priming and a J-beta primer mix drove a second PCR of roughly 7 to 11 cycles. TCRdb re-analysed the 5' RACE reads in MiXCR, keeping a single row per CDR3 protein. Counted here are hundreds of thousands of distinct CDR3 sequences, around 42% occurring once; the ten biggest clones make up approximately 19%. The sequencing sample was made of blood. These receptors originate from a man between 60 and 75 years old in good health.

This chain uses TRBV5-1 with TRBJ2-7, with TRBD2 as a possible D gene (5 bases). V lost 4 bases, J lost 0 bases, and 11 bases lay in between. Germline assignment: CDR1 SGHRS and CDR2 YFSETQ. This CDR3 is 14 amino acids long. Here the CDR3 reads CASSVAEGSYEQYF. The CDR3 DNA reads as TGCGCCAGCAGCGTGGCCGAGGGCTCCTACGAGCAGTACTTC.

This clonotype showed up just a few times. The CDR3 protein is CASSQGGTSLFF. CDR3 nucleotides: TGCGCCAGCAGCCAAGGCGGGACTAGTCTGTTCTTC. The chain has TRBV4-3 and TRBJ2-1; TRBD2 matches at 8 bases. The CDR3 contains 12 residues. Germline lookup yields CDR1 LGHNA and CDR2 YSLEER. V lost 1 base and J lost 15; bases outside the gene matches: 5.